A selection of T cell receptor beta chains follows, all from one sample in a study of CD8 T cells in ankylosing spondylitis. Each CDR3 protein gets one entry after TCRdb re-called the 5' RACE reads with MiXCR. The profile shows fewer than 400,000 distinct CDR3 sequences, approximately 15% of them singletons. Input material: blood, either unsorted or a sorted T cell fraction (not recorded which). These receptors all come from a male donor with ankylosing spondylitis or in good health (not recorded which). The conserved cysteine and the conserved F or W are not part of the CDR3 here. The D gene is left open where the match is weak.

v_call: TRBV30; j_call: TRBJ2-2; d_call: -; cdr3_aa: AWSVRGRDTGELF
v_call: TRBV10-2; j_call: TRBJ2-7; d_call: TRBD2; cdr3_aa: ASSETWTSGRVYEQY
v_call: TRBV5-6; j_call: TRBJ2-2; d_call: TRBD1; cdr3_aa: ASSFGTGIAGELF
v_call: TRBV11-2; j_call: TRBJ2-1; d_call: -; cdr3_aa: ASSRVGGSYNEQF
v_call: TRBV20-1; j_call: TRBJ2-5; d_call: -; cdr3_aa: SGGGTDKETQY
v_call: TRBV6-1; j_call: TRBJ2-6; d_call: TRBD2; cdr3_aa: ASSLSGRASGANVLT
v_call: TRBV3-1; j_call: TRBJ1-6; d_call: -; cdr3_aa: ASSQDGGGSPLH
v_call: TRBV19; j_call: TRBJ2-5; d_call: TRBD2; cdr3_aa: ASNPGTSGIQETQY
v_call: TRBV6-5; j_call: TRBJ1-2; d_call: TRBD1; cdr3_aa: ASSYAGTGRPVRT
v_call: TRBV20-1; j_call: TRBJ2-5; d_call: TRBD1; cdr3_aa: SAWTGETQY
v_call: TRBV4-2; j_call: TRBJ2-3; d_call: TRBD2; cdr3_aa: ASSPTERGDLGGTDTQY
v_call: TRBV12-3/TRBV12-4; j_call: TRBJ1-3; d_call: TRBD1; cdr3_aa: ASSSAGGGNTIY
v_call: TRBV7-9; j_call: TRBJ1-2; d_call: -; cdr3_aa: ASSFGDGVSYGYT
v_call: TRBV20-1; j_call: TRBJ2-3; d_call: -; cdr3_aa: SARAISTDTQY
v_call: TRBV2; j_call: TRBJ1-4; d_call: -; cdr3_aa: ASSGGRASTNEKLF
v_call: TRBV5-1; j_call: TRBJ2-2; d_call: TRBD1; cdr3_aa: ASSSDRGNGELF
v_call: TRBV4-2; j_call: TRBJ2-3; d_call: TRBD2; cdr3_aa: ASSHTSGSGTDTQY
v_call: TRBV6-1; j_call: TRBJ2-5; d_call: TRBD1; cdr3_aa: ASSERQGSLTYQETQY
v_call: TRBV7-8; j_call: TRBJ2-3; d_call: TRBD1; cdr3_aa: ASSFQDRGWVTDTQY
v_call: TRBV5-1; j_call: TRBJ2-3; d_call: TRBD2; cdr3_aa: ASSLGGSREDTQY
v_call: TRBV25-1; j_call: TRBJ2-3; d_call: -; cdr3_aa: ASSEQPSDDTQY
v_call: TRBV7-2; j_call: TRBJ2-3; d_call: -; cdr3_aa: ASGPSRTDTQY
v_call: TRBV4-1; j_call: TRBJ2-5; d_call: TRBD2; cdr3_aa: ASSQESRGVQETQY
v_call: TRBV6-1; j_call: TRBJ2-1; d_call: -; cdr3_aa: ASSEGGLGDMEQF
v_call: TRBV7-9; j_call: TRBJ1-3; d_call: -; cdr3_aa: ASSSLGGTIY
v_call: TRBV2; j_call: TRBJ2-2; d_call: -; cdr3_aa: ASRAGGAKLF
v_call: TRBV5-5; j_call: TRBJ2-7; d_call: TRBD2; cdr3_aa: ASSLVLPSGSYEQY
v_call: TRBV9; j_call: TRBJ2-2; d_call: TRBD2; cdr3_aa: ASSPRVGGTNTGELF
v_call: TRBV6-1; j_call: TRBJ2-1; d_call: -; cdr3_aa: ASNPRQSSYNEQF
v_call: TRBV19; j_call: TRBJ2-2; d_call: -; cdr3_aa: ASSIREAGELF
v_call: TRBV3-1; j_call: TRBJ2-7; d_call: TRBD1; cdr3_aa: ASSWGQGDYEQY
v_call: TRBV12-3/TRBV12-4; j_call: TRBJ2-5; d_call: TRBD2; cdr3_aa: GSSWDSGTSETQY
v_call: TRBV3-1; j_call: TRBJ1-1; d_call: -; cdr3_aa: ASSSTGKGEAF
v_call: TRBV5-5; j_call: TRBJ1-2; d_call: -; cdr3_aa: ASSSTDRAGYT
v_call: TRBV10-3; j_call: TRBJ1-4; d_call: -; cdr3_aa: AISDRGEKLF
v_call: TRBV30; j_call: TRBJ2-7; d_call: -; cdr3_aa: AWSVAYEQY
v_call: TRBV5-6; j_call: TRBJ2-7; d_call: -; cdr3_aa: ASSLEVNSYEQY
v_call: TRBV5-1; j_call: TRBJ1-1; d_call: TRBD1; cdr3_aa: ASSGTAGNTEAF